Following are 20 T cell receptor beta chains from one sample sequenced in a study of molecular identifiers for immune sequencing clone quantification. MiXCR, run by TCRdb on the PCR reads, gives a single entry per CDR3 protein. Of around 470,000 distinct CDR3 sequences in the sample, roughly 26% were seen once. Sequences were obtained from naive CD8+ T cells from blood, with Jurkat cell RNA spiked in. Subset noted: FACS-sorted CD8+CD4-CCR7+CD45RA+ naive T cells. These receptors all stem from a human donor in good health. Some libraries in this study had Jurkat cell RNA spiked in.

The CDR3 bases are TGCAGCGTTGTTGGGTTAATGGCCTACGAGCAGTACTTC. Translating it yields CSVVGLMAYEQYF. V usage is TRBV29-1 and J usage is TRBJ2-7, with D hard to call. Germline CDR1 reads SQVTM; CDR2 reads ANQGSEA. This CDR3 has 13 amino acids. With 4 bases removed from V and 2 bases from J, the gap between germline ends came to 12 bases.

A remark on this clonotype: A read error may be the cause here, since a much bigger clone is one base away. V usage is TRBV7-9 and J usage is TRBJ1-3, with no clear D. CDR3 length equals 15 residues. Germline CDR1 and CDR2: SEHNR and FQNEAQ (reference sequence). CDR3 in amino acids: CVSSLTSSSGNTIYF. The CDR3 DNA is TGTGTCAGCAGCTTAACATCGAGCTCTGGAAACACCATATATTTT.

On this clonotype: A much larger clone is a single base away; this may be a read error. The chain is built from TRBV7-3 and TRBJ1-1, with a weak D call TRBD1 (6 bases). V was cut by 4 bases and J by 0 bases, with 12 bases left in between. Germline-derived CDR1 and CDR2 are SGHTA and FQGTGA. The CDR3 is made up of 15 amino acids. Here the CDR3 reads CASSSVTGMNTEAFF. The CDR3 region has the DNA TGTGCCAGCAGCTCAGTTACAGGGATGAACACTGAAGCTTTCTTT.

The genes are TRBV20-1 and TRBJ2-7; D possibly corresponds to TRBD2 (5 bases). V dropped 1 base and J dropped 0 bases, with 13 bases sitting between them. This CDR3 has 15 amino acids. From germline, CDR1 is DFQATT and CDR2 SNEGSKA (reference sequence). CDR3 region: CSARGLDRGSYEQYF. The CDR3 DNA reads TGCAGTGCTAGAGGGCTGGATCGGGGCTCCTACGAGCAGTACTTC.

About this clonotype: It is likely a read error, because the conserved phenylalanine at the end of the CDR3 is missing. The chain uses TRBV10-2 and TRBJ1-1, with 9 bases fitting TRBD1. Germline CDR1 and CDR2: WSHSY and SAAADI. CDR3 length: 16 residues. V trimming: 2 bases; J trimming: 10 bases; junction bases outside the gene matches: 14. This CDR3 reads CASSEGATGGVGGAFS. The CDR3 DNA follows: TGCGCCAGCAGTGAGGGTGCGACAGGGGGTGTGGGTGGAGCTTTCTCT.

Many counts were recorded for this clonotype. The V gene is TRBV2, the J gene TRBJ1-5; 12 bases fit TRBD1. Germline assignment: CDR1 SNHLY and CDR2 FYNNEI. CDR3 size: 15 residues. V was clipped by 6 bases and J by 7 bases; unmatched bases: 7. This CDR3 is CASSDGTGGGQPQHF. The CDR3 DNA follows: TGTGCCAGCAGCGACGGGACAGGGGGCGGCCAGCCCCAGCATTTT.

The rearrangement joins TRBV5-4 to TRBJ2-7; D not certain. Trimming took 2 bases from V and 6 from J, leaving 15 bases between them. Germline loops: CDR1 SGHNT, CDR2 YYREEE (reference sequence). The CDR3 consists of 14 residues. CDR3 loop: CASSLADHTIEQYF. CDR3 nucleotides: TGTGCCAGCAGCTTAGCCGACCATACGATCGAGCAGTACTTC. The full variable domain, rest sourced from reference TRBV5-4 and TRBJ2-7, is ETGVTQSPTHLIKTRGQQVTLRCSSQSGHNTVSWYQQALGQGPQFIFQYYREEENGRGNFPPRFSGLQFPNYSSELNVNALELDDSALYLCASSLADHTIEQYFGPGTRLTVT.

This clonotype was recorded a few times. CDR3 sequence reads: CASSSSGGPTDTQYF. CDR3 bases: TGTGCCAGCAGCTCGTCGGGGGGGCCCACAGATACGCAGTATTTT. The rearrangement joins TRBV11-2 to TRBJ2-3; 8 nucleotides agree with TRBD2. Germline CDR1 and CDR2: SGHAT and FQNNGV. The CDR3 runs to 15 residues. Losses at the gene ends were 4 bases for V and 2 bases for J; bases not matched to a gene: 5.

The chain carries TRBV9 and TRBJ2-5, with TRBD2 identical over 9 bases. V dropped 0 bases and J dropped 5; count of bases not matched to a gene: 11. The CDR3 contains 17 residues. Per the germline V gene, CDR1 is SGDLS and CDR2 is YYNGEE. The CDR3 loop is CASSVGRAGGNGETQYF. Written as DNA, the CDR3 is TGTGCCAGCAGCGTAGGGAGGGCGGGGGGGAATGGTGAGACCCAGTACTTC.

The chain uses TRBV5-6 and TRBJ2-7; a weak D match, TRBD2 (5 bases). Germline CDR1 reads SGHDT; CDR2 reads YYEEEE. V lost 6 bases, J lost 3 bases, and 16 bases lay in between. This CDR3 has 14 amino acids. The chain's CDR3 is CASTPGSSNYEQYF. In DNA form, the CDR3 reads TGTGCCAGCACTCCGGGATCAAGTAACTACGAGCAGTACTTC.

Turning to this clonotype: The junction and the germline gene differ at one end; a read error may be behind it. The CDR3 coding sequence is TGTGCCAGCAGCCCACAGGGTGACACTGAAGCTTCCTTT. This gives the protein CASSPQGDTEASF. This rearrangement joins TRBV3-1 to TRBJ1-1, with D tentatively TRBD1 (6 bases). The V gene's germline CDR1 is LGHDT and CDR2 YNNKEL (reference sequence). CDR3 length: 13 residues.

This clonotype showed up just a few times. V is TRBV12-3 or TRBV12-4 and J is TRBJ2-2, with 10 nucleotides matching TRBD1. The CDR3 is made up of 15 amino acids. Trimming at V came to 7 bases and at J to 6 bases, leaving 8 bases not matched to a gene. CDR3 region: CASTMTGTGAGELFF. In DNA form, the CDR3 reads TGTGCCAGCACGATGACCGGGACAGGGGCCGGGGAGCTGTTTTTT.

The chain carries TRBV20-1 and TRBJ2-1, with 11 bases lining up with TRBD2. Per germline, CDR1 DFQATT and CDR2 SNEGSKA (reference sequence). Trimming cost V 3 bases and J 3 bases; bases outside gene matches: 7. The CDR3 runs 16 residues. This CDR3 is CSASAPGLAVYNEQFF. The CDR3 region has the DNA TGCAGTGCTAGTGCACCGGGACTAGCGGTCTACAATGAGCAGTTCTTC.

This clonotype occurred many times. The V gene is TRBV3-1, the J gene TRBJ1-1, with D unresolved. The CDR3 has 14 residues. V was clipped by 0 bases and J by 4 bases, with 9 bases between them. Germline V CDR1 and CDR2: LGHDT, YNNKEL (reference sequence). The CDR3, as DNA: TGTGCCAGCAGCCAAGAATGGGTCGGCACTGAAGCTTTCTTT. Translating it yields CASSQEWVGTEAFF. Supplemented by reference TRBV3-1 and TRBJ1-1, the full variable domain reads DTAVSQTPKYLVTQMGNDKSIKCEQNLGHDTMYWYKQDSKKFLKIMFSYNNKELIINETVPNRFSPKSPDKAHLNLHINSLELGDSAVYFCASSQEWVGTEAFFGQGTRLTVV.

This clonotype is a singleton in its sample. The V gene is TRBV2, the J gene TRBJ2-7, with D perhaps TRBD1 or TRBD2 (6 bases each). Trimming left V 8 bases short and J 7 bases short, with 27 bases between. The CDR3 extends over 16 amino acids. Germline values: CDR1 SNHLY, CDR2 FYNNEI. This CDR3 is CASGSLDGGKPREQYF. The CDR3 bases are TGTGCCAGCGGTTCGTTAGACGGGGGCAAGCCCAGAGAGCAGTACTTC.

This clonotype was seen a handful of times. The CDR3 spells CASSDRGTNTEAFF. DNA of the CDR3: TGTGCCAGCAGTGACAGGGGAACGAACACTGAAGCTTTCTTT. J is TRBJ1-1 and V is TRBV2; D might be TRBD1 (6 bases). V was clipped by 3 bases and J by 1 base, with 9 bases between them. This CDR3 spans 14 amino acids. Germline CDR1 is SNHLY and CDR2 is FYNNEI.

This clonotype was counted a single time. A much larger clone differs from this one at a single base, so this may be a read error. The chain combines TRBV7-9 with TRBJ1-1; D is ambiguous. Trimming took 5 bases from V and 7 from J, leaving 14 bases between them. The CDR3 runs 13 residues. CDR1 is SEHNR, CDR2 FQNEAQ, per germline (reference sequence). The CDR3 loop reads CASSPALGSEAFF. The CDR3 bases are TGTGCCAGCAGCCCAGCCTTGGGCAGTGAAGCTTTCTTT.

The chain has TRBV4-1 and TRBJ1-5, with D hard to call. Germline CDR1 is MGHRA and CDR2 is YSYEKL. This CDR3 spans 15 amino acids. Trimming left V 2 bases short and J 4 bases short, with 12 bases between. The CDR3 coding sequence is TGCGCCAGCAGCCAAAGCGAAGGAGGGAATCAGCCCCAGCATTTT. It yields the protein CASSQSEGGNQPQHF.

To note about this clonotype: One junction end does not reproduce the germline sequence, and a read error may be involved. This chain uses TRBV27 with TRBJ2-5; D might be TRBD1 (6 bases). The germline V gene encodes CDR1 MNHEY and CDR2 SMNVEV (reference sequence). This CDR3 is 14 amino acids long. The CDR3 DNA reads as TGTGCCCGCAGGACGGTAGGGGGCCAAGAGACCCAGTACTTC. Translation gives CARRTVGGQETQYF.

The sample holds a few counts of this clonotype. The chain employs TRBV6-2 or TRBV6-3 and TRBJ2-7, with 7 bases fitting TRBD1. The length of the CDR3 is 19 residues. Germline V gene sequence: CDR1 MNHEY, CDR2 SVGEGT. V lost 3 bases, J lost 7 bases, and 24 bases stayed unmatched. The CDR3 loop is CASSYNPGQAQVWNGEQYF. CDR3 coding DNA: TGTGCCAGCAGTTATAACCCCGGACAGGCCCAAGTTTGGAACGGAGAGCAGTACTTC.